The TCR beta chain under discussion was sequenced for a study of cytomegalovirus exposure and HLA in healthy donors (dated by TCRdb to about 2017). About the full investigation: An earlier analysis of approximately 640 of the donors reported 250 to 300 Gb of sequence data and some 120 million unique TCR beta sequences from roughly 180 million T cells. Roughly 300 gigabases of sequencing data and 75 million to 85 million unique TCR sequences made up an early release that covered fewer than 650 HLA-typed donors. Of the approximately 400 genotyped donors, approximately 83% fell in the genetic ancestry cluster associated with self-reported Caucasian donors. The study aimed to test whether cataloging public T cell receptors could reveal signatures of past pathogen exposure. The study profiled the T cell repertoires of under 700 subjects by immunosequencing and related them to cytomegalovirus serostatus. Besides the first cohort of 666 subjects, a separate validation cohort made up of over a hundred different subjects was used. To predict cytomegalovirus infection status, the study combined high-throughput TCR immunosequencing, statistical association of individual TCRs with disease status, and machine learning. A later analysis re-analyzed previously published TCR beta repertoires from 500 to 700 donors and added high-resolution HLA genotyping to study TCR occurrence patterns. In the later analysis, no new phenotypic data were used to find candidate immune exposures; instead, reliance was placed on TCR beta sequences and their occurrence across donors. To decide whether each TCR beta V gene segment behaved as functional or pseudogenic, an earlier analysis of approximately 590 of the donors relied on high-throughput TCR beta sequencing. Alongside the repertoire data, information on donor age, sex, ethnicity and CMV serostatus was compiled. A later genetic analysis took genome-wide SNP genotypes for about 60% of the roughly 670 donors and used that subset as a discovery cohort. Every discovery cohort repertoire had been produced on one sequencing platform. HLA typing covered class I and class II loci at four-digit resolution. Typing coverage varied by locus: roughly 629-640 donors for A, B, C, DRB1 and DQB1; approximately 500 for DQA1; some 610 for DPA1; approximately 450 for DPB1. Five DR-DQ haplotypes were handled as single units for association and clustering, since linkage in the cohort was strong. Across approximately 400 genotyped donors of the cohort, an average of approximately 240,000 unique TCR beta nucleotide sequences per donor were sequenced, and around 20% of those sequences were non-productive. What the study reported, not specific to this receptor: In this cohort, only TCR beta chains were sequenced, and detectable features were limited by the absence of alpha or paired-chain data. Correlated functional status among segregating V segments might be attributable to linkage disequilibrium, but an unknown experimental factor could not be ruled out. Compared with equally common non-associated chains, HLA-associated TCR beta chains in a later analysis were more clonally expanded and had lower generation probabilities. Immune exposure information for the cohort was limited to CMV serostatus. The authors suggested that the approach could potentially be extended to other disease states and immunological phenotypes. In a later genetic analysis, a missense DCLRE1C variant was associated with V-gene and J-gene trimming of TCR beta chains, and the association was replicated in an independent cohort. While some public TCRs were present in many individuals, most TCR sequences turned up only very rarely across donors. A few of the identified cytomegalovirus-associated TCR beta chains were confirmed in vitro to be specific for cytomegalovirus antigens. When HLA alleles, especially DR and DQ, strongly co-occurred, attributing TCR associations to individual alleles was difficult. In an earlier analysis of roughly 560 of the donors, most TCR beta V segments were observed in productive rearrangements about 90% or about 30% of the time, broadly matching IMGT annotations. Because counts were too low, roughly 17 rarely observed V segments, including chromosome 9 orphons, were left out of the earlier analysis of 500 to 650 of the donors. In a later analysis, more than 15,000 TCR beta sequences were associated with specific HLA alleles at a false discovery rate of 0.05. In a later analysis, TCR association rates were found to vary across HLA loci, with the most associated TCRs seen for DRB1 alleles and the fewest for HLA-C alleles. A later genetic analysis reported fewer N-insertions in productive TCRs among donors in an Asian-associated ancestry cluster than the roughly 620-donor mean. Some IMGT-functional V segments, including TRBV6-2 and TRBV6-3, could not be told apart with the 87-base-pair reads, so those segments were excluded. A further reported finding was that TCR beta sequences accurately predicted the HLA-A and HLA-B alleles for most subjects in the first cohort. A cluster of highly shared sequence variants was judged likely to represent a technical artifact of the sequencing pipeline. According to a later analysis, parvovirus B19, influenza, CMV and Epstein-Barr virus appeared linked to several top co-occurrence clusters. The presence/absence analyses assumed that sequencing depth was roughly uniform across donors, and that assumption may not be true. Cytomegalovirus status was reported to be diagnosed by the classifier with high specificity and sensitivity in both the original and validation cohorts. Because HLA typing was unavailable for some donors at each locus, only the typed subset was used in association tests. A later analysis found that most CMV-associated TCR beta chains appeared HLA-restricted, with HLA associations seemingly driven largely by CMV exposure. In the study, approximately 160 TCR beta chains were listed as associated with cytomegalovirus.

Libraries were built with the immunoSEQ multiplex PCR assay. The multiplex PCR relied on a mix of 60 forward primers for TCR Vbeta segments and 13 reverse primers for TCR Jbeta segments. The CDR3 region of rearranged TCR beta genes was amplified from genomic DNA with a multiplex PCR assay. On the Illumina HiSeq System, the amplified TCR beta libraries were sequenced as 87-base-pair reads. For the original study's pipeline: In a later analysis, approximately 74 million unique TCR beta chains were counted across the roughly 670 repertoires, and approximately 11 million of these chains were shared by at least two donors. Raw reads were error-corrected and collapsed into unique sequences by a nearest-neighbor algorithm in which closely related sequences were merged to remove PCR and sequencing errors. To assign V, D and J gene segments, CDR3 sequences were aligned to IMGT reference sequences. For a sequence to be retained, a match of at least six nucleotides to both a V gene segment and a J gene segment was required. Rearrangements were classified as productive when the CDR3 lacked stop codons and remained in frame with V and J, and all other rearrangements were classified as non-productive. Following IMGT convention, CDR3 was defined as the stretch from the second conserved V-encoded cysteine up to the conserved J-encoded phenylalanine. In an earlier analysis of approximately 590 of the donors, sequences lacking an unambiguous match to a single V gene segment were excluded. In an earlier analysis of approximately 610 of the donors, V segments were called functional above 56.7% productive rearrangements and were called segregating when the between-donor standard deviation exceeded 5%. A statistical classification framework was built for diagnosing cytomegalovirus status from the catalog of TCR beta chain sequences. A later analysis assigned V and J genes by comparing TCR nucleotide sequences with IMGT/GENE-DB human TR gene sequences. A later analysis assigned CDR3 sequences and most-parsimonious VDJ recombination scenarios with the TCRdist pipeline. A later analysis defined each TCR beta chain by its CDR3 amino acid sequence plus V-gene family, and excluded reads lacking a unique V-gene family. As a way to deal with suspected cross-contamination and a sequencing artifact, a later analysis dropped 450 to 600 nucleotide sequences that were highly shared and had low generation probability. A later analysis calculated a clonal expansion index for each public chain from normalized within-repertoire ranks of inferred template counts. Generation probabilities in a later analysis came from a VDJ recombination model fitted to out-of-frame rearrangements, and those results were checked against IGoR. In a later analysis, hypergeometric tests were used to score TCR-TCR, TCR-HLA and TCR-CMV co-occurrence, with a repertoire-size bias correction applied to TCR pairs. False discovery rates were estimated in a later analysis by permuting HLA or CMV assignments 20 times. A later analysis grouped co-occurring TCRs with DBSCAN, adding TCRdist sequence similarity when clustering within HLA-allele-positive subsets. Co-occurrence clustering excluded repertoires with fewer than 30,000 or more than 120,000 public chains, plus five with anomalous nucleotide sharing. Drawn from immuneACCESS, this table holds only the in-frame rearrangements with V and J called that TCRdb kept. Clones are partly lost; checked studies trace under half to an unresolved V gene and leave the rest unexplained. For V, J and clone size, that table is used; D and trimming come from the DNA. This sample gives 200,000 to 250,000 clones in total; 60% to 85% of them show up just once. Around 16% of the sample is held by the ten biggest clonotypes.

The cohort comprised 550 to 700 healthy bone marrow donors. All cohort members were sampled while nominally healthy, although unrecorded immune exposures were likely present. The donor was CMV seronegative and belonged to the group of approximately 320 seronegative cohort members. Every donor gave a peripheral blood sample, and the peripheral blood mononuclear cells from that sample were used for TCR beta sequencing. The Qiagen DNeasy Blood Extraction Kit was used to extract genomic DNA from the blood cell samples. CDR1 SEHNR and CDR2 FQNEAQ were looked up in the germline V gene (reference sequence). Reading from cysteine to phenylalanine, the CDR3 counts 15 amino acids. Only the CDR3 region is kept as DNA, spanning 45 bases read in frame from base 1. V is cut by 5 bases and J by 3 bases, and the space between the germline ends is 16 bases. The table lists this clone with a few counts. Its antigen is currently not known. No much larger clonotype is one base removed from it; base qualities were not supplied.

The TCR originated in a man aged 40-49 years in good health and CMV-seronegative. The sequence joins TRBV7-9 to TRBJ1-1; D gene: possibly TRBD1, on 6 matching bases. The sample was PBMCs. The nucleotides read TGTGCCAGCAGCCCACCTGCAGGGGCCTACACTGAAGCTTTCTTT. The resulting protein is CASSPPAGAYTEAFF.